Presented here are 17 T cell receptor beta chains from one specimen sequenced in a study of blood T cell repertoires in COVID-19. Assay: immunoSEQ multiplex PCR; the TCRdb copy retains only in-frame clones and omits some. The sample shows under 300,000 clones, more than 70% of them seen only once. The sample was peripheral blood. These receptors all come from a man older than 75 with acute or convalescent COVID-19.

The genes are TRBV11-3 and TRBJ2-1, with TRBD2 matching over 8 bases. There are 15 residues in the CDR3. With 5 bases clipped from V and 8 bases from J, the junction kept 11 bases outside the gene matches. CDR1 is SGHNT and CDR2 is YENEEA in the germline V gene. In DNA, the CDR3 is TGTGCCAGCAGCCAAACGGACGCGGGAGGAGATGAGCAGTTCTTC. Protein product: CASSQTDAGGDEQFF.

This clone was recorded once. V gene TRBV28 combines with J gene TRBJ2-7; D call uncertain. Germline CDR1 MDHEN, CDR2 SYDVKM. Trimming took 3 bases from V and 3 from J, leaving 6 bases between them. The CDR3 extends over 12 amino acids. The CDR3 region is CASSFQDYEQYF. CDR3 in DNA: TGTGCCAGCAGTTTTCAGGACTACGAGCAGTACTTC.

The chain uses TRBV3-1 (or the pseudogene TRBV3-2) and TRBJ2-3; weak D call: TRBD1 (5 bases). Per germline, CDR1 LGHDT and CDR2 YNNKEL (reference sequence). Trimming stripped 0 bases from V and 2 bases from J, with 9 bases between. CDR3 length: 15 residues. The CDR3 is CASSQEGAFTDTQYF. CDR3 nucleotides: TGTGCCAGCAGCCAAGAAGGGGCATTCACAGATACGCAGTATTTT.

A remark on this clone: Other DNA variants within this sample encode the same CDR3. The chain is built from TRBV27 and TRBJ2-7; D unresolved. Trimming took 4 bases from V and 3 from J, leaving 7 bases between them. The CDR3 loop spans 12 amino acids. Germline V gene sequence: CDR1 MNHEY, CDR2 SMNVEV (reference sequence). The CDR3 is CASSSRGYEQYF. Written as DNA, the CDR3 is TGTGCCAGCAGTTCTAGAGGCTACGAGCAGTACTTC.

The chain is built from TRBV12-3 or TRBV12-4 and TRBJ1-5; D is undetermined. The CDR3 totals 13 residues. Trimming took off 5 bases at V and 5 bases at J, with 10 bases between the two ends. CDR3 loop: CASSGKADQPQHF. The CDR3 region has the DNA TGTGCCAGCAGTGGTAAAGCCGATCAGCCCCAGCATTTT.

This chain links TRBV12-3 or TRBV12-4 with TRBJ2-1; possibly TRBD2 for D (5 bases). There are 12 residues in the CDR3. V lost 3 bases, J lost 7 bases, and 7 bases lay in between. CDR3 amino acids: CASSFEGNEQFF. In DNA, the CDR3 is TGTGCCAGCAGTTTTGAGGGAAATGAGCAGTTCTTC.

The sample holds one count of this clone. The J gene is TRBJ2-1, the V gene TRBV28; 9 bases line up with TRBD2. There are 18 residues in the CDR3. J lost 3 bases, V lost 3 bases, and 12 bases had no gene match. Germline-derived CDR1 and CDR2 are MDHEN and SYDVKM. In DNA, the CDR3 is TGTGCCAGCAGTTTTAAACCAGGGACTAGCTTATACTACAATGAGCAGTTCTTC. This translates into CASSFKPGTSLYYNEQFF.

CDR3 sequence: CASSPTGTSLYEQYF. The DNA for the CDR3 is TGTGCCAGCAGTCCCACCGGGACTAGCCTGTACGAGCAGTACTTC. This sequence joins TRBV28 and TRBJ2-7; 9 nucleotides align to TRBD2. Germline CDR1 and CDR2: MDHEN and SYDVKM. The junction had 9 bases not matched to a gene; V was cut back by 5 bases and J by 4 bases. CDR3 length equals 15 residues. The full variable domain, in which reference TRBV28 and TRBJ2-7 provide the parts outside the CDR3, is DVKVTQSSRYLVKRTGEKVFLECVQDMDHENMFWYRQDPGLGLRLIYFSYDVKMKEKGDIPEGYSVSREKKERFSLILESASTNQTSMYLCASSPTGTSLYEQYFGPGTRLTVT.

The chain couples TRBV19 to TRBJ1-6, with D perhaps matching TRBD1 (6 bases). Per the germline V gene, CDR1 is LNHDA and CDR2 is SQIVND (reference sequence). This CDR3 has 18 residues. Trimming took 4 bases from V and 7 from J, leaving 23 bases between them. The CDR3 bases are TGTGCCAGTAGTACAACAGGGCGCGAAGGGGTTCGCAATTCACCCCTCCACTTT. It codes for CASSTTGREGVRNSPLHF.

This chain uses TRBV27 with TRBJ1-3, with D perhaps matching TRBD1 (5 bases). This CDR3 contains 14 residues. Trimming took off 2 bases at V and 4 bases at J, with 9 bases between the two ends. CDR1 and CDR2 from the germline V gene are MNHEY and SMNVEV (reference sequence). CDR3 protein: CASSLRGTGNTIYF. The CDR3 DNA reads TGTGCCAGCAGTTTACGGGGGACGGGAAACACCATATATTTT.

The rearrangement uses TRBV2 and TRBJ2-1; 8 bases are shared with TRBD2. Looked up from germline, CDR1 is SNHLY and CDR2 is FYNNEI. V dropped 8 bases and J dropped 4; count of bases not matched to a gene: 7. This CDR3 has 14 amino acids. In DNA form, the CDR3 reads TGTGCCAGCGAAACTAGCGGAATTTACAATGAGCAGTTCTTC. Translating gives CASETSGIYNEQFF.

The rearrangement links TRBV12-3 or TRBV12-4 to TRBJ1-5; D not resolved. The CDR3 is 13 amino acids. V shed 3 bases and J shed 6 bases, with 9 bases lying between them. In nucleotides, the CDR3 is TGTGCCAGCAGTTTGAGGGAAGCTCAGCCCCAGCATTTT. Encoded protein: CASSLREAQPQHF.

V and J are TRBV5-4 and TRBJ1-1, with TRBD1 as a possible D gene (6 bases). This CDR3 has 17 amino acids. The germline V gene has CDR1 SGHNT and CDR2 YYREEE (reference sequence). Trimming shortened V by 6 bases and J by 1 base, and 22 bases separated the two germline ends. The CDR3 DNA follows: TGTGCCAGCATCAACGCCCTAAGGGGCAGGGGGAACACTGAAGCTTTCTTT. It specifies CASINALRGRGNTEAFF. Together with reference TRBV5-4 and TRBJ1-1, the CDR3 gives the full variable domain: ETGVTQSPTHLIKTRGQQVTLRCSSQSGHNTVSWYQQALGQGPQFIFQYYREEENGRGNFPPRFSGLQFPNYSSELNVNALELDDSALYLCASINALRGRGNTEAFFGQGTRLTVV.

The chain uses TRBV19 and TRBJ1-5; D gene unclear. V gave up 5 bases and J gave up 4 bases, with 6 bases separating them. CDR3 size: 12 residues. CDR1 and CDR2 (germline): LNHDA, SQIVND (reference sequence). The CDR3 sequence is CASSWPNQPQHF. The CDR3 DNA follows: TGTGCCAGTAGTTGGCCAAATCAGCCCCAGCATTTT.

CDR3 coding DNA: TGTGCCAGCTCACCTGACAGGGCTGGCTACACCTTC. Encoded protein: CASSPDRAGYTF. The gene calls are TRBV18 and TRBJ1-2; 7 bases are shared with TRBD1. Germline V gives CDR1 KGHSH, CDR2 LQKENI. The CDR3 contains 12 residues. V trimming: 3 bases; J trimming: 7 bases; junction bases outside the gene matches: 2.

This sequence joins TRBV19 and TRBJ1-2, with 7 nucleotides matching TRBD1. This CDR3 contains 16 residues. CDR1 LNHDA and CDR2 SQIVND come from the germline V gene (reference sequence). Unmatched junction bases numbered 12, after V lost 5 bases and J lost 3 bases. The CDR3 nucleotides read TGTGCCAGTAGTTCCCGAATGGGGCAGGGGGACTATGGCTACACCTTC. Protein product: CASSSRMGQGDYGYTF.

Only one count was recorded for this clone. The rearrangement uses TRBV15 and TRBJ2-1; 8 nucleotides align to TRBD1. Looked up from germline, CDR1 is LNHNV and CDR2 is YYDKDF (reference sequence). The CDR3 is 16 residues long. V gave up 3 bases and J gave up 5 bases; unmatched junction bases: 9. CDR3 bases: TGTGCCACCAGCAGCCCCCGGGACAGGAAAGACAATGAGCAGTTCTTC. Translating it yields CATSSPRDRKDNEQFF. Using reference TRBV15 and TRBJ2-1 for the parts outside the CDR3, the full variable domain is DAMVIQNPRYQVTQFGKPVTLSCSQTLNHNVMYWYQQKSSQAPKLLFHYYDKDFNNEADTPDNFQSRRPNTSFCFLDIRSPGLGDTAMYLCATSSPRDRKDNEQFFGPGTRLTVL.